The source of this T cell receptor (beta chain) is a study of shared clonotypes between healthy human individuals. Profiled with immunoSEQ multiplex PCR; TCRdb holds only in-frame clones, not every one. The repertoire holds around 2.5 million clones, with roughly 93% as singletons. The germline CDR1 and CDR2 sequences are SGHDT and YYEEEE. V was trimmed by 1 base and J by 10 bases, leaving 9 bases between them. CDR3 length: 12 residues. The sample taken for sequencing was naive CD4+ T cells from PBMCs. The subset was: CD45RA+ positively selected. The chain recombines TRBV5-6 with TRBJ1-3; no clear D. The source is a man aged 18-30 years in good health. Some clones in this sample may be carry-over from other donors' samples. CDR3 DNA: TGTGCCAGCAGCTTGCTGGGATTTACCATATATTTT. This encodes CASSLLGFTIYF. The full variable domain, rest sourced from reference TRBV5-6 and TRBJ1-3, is DAGVTQSPTHLIKTRGQQVTLRCSPKSGHDTVSWYQQALGQGPQFIFQYYEEEERQRGNFPDRFSGHQFPNYSSELNVNALLLGDSALYLCASSLLGFTIYFGEGSWLTVV.